The clone carrying this T cell receptor (beta chain) has more than one count but fewer than ten. Its cognate antigen is unknown. TCRdb reanalysed the reads using MiXCR and keeps one entry per CDR3 protein. This sample has under 850,000 distinct CDR3 sequences, with 35% found just once. The sample belongs to a study of T cell repertoires in cytomegalovirus infection. In the study overall: A matching HLA type, together with CMV infection, was signaled by public TCR beta signatures. Study findings and constraints: HLA-C-restricted, CMV-specific TCR beta clonotypes were dominant ex vivo. Carriers of CMV and the relevant HLA type were discriminated by public TCR beta frequency.

Germline V gene data show CDR1 as SGHDN and CDR2 as FVKESK. V dropped 4 bases and J dropped 0 bases, with 16 bases sitting between them. This CDR3 is built from 17 residues. Sequencing was performed on PBMCs. This sequence originates from a human donor in good health (CMV status not recorded). Some clones in this sample may be carry-over from other donors' samples. V gene TRBV14 combines with J gene TRBJ2-1, with D possibly being TRBD1 (7 bases). CDR3 region: CASSPTQGGYSYNEQFF. CDR3 sequence (DNA): TGTGCCAGCAGCCCCACCCAGGGGGGTTACTCCTACAATGAGCAGTTCTTC.